These 29 T cell receptor beta chains came from one sample sequenced in a study of blood T cell repertoires in COVID-19. Some clones are missing from TCRdb's copy, which holds only in-frame ones; the method was immunoSEQ multiplex PCR. This table has approximately 100,000 clones, 70% to 90% appearing once. The sample was peripheral blood. These receptors all stem from a woman in her fifties or sixties with acute or convalescent COVID-19.

The chain links TRBV15 to TRBJ1-2; 7 bases line up with TRBD1. The V gene end was trimmed by 4 bases and the J gene end by 1 base; junction bases not matched to a gene: 9. The germline gives CDR1 LNHNV, CDR2 YYDKDF (reference sequence). The CDR3 length is 16 residues. CDR3 sequence: CATSKDLRDSNYGYTF. CDR3 DNA sequence: TGTGCCACCAGCAAGGATCTGAGGGACAGTAACTATGGCTACACCTTC.

The chain has TRBV5-1 and TRBJ2-7; 7 bases are shared with TRBD2. Germline assignment: CDR1 SGHRS and CDR2 YFSETQ. Losses at the gene ends were 3 bases for V and 4 bases for J; bases not matched to a gene: 4. The CDR3 has 13 amino acids. The CDR3 is CASSWRERYEQYF. In nucleotides, the CDR3 is TGCGCCAGCAGCTGGCGGGAGAGGTACGAGCAGTACTTC.

This chain uses TRBV2 with TRBJ2-3, with 10 bases aligning to TRBD2. J gave up 6 bases and V 4 bases, and 7 bases lay outside the gene matches. The V gene's germline CDR1 is SNHLY and CDR2 FYNNEI. The CDR3 is 15 residues long. The CDR3 DNA sequence: TGTGCCAGCAGTGCTCTAGCGGGGGAAGGGGATACGCAGTATTTT. Its translation is CASSALAGEGDTQYF.

The chain combines TRBV27 with TRBJ1-1; 8 bases line up with TRBD1. The germline V gene has CDR1 MNHEY and CDR2 SMNVEV (reference sequence). The CDR3 runs to 14 residues. The V segment lost 10 bases and the J segment 5 bases; nucleotides outside the gene matches: 12. CDR3 nucleotides: TGTGCCACCAAACCTTCACAGGGGGGAACTGAAGCTTTCTTT. Translating gives CATKPSQGGTEAFF.

The genes are TRBV19 and TRBJ1-6; D is unclear. This CDR3 is 13 amino acids long. The germline V gene encodes CDR1 LNHDA and CDR2 SQIVND (reference sequence). V dropped 11 bases and J dropped 10 bases, with 18 bases sitting between them. The CDR3, as DNA: TGTGCCCCGAGGCAATGGGTGGAATCACCCCTCCACTTT. This encodes CAPRQWVESPLHF.

The genes are TRBV28 and TRBJ1-2; D is possibly TRBD1 (5 bases). This CDR3 has 13 residues. V lost 7 bases and J lost 3, with 12 bases in between. Germline V lookup: CDR1 MDHEN, CDR2 SYDVKM. CDR3 region: CASTPGSHYGYTF. The CDR3 DNA follows: TGTGCCAGCACTCCAGGGTCCCACTATGGCTACACCTTC.

The V call is TRBV5-1, the J call TRBJ2-7; D may be TRBD1 (6 bases). Between the trimmed V and J ends, which lost 3 bases and 5 bases, there was a span of 21 bases. This CDR3 spans 16 amino acids. Germline assignment: CDR1 SGHRS and CDR2 YFSETQ. CDR3 coding DNA: TGCGCCAGCAGCTATTACTCAGCGACAGGCAGGAACGAGCAGTACTTC. The encoded protein is CASSYYSATGRNEQYF.

The chain carries TRBV9 and TRBJ2-7; D may be TRBD1 (6 bases). This CDR3 is built from 15 residues. CDR1 SGDLS and CDR2 YYNGEE come from the germline V gene. Trimming shortened V by 2 bases and J by 2 bases, and 14 bases separated the two germline ends. DNA of the CDR3: TGTGCCAGCAGCGTTGGGGGACAAACAACCTACGAGCAGTACTTC. Translated: CASSVGGQTTYEQYF.

Details on this clone: Different DNA sequences within this sample yield the same CDR3. V usage is TRBV5-4 and J usage is TRBJ2-5, with a tentative D call TRBD2 (5 bases). CDR1 is SGHNT and CDR2 is YYREEE in the germline V gene (reference sequence). The V end was cut by 4 bases, the J end by 1 base, with 11 bases between. The CDR3 loop spans 14 amino acids. The CDR3 loop is CASSAGGSQETQYF. Written as DNA, the CDR3 is TGTGCCAGCAGCGCGGGCGGGTCCCAAGAGACCCAGTACTTC.

This clone appeared a few times. This chain joins TRBV29-1 and TRBJ2-7; D ambiguous. V lost 5 bases, J lost 3 bases, and 14 bases lay in between. CDR3 size: 13 residues. Germline lookup yields CDR1 SQVTM and CDR2 ANQGSEA. The CDR3 here is CSVSREAHYEQYF. The CDR3 nucleotides read TGCAGCGTTTCCCGAGAGGCGCACTACGAGCAGTACTTC.

This chain joins TRBV6-2 or TRBV6-3 and TRBJ1-5; D is possibly TRBD1 (5 bases). Trimming shortened V by 5 bases and J by 5 bases, and 16 bases separated the two germline ends. Germline V gene data show CDR1 as MNHEY and CDR2 as SVGEGT. The CDR3 is made up of 15 amino acids. The CDR3 DNA sequence: TGTGCCAGCAGTCCCCTAGACAGCAGGGATCAGCCCCAGCATTTT. Protein sequence: CASSPLDSRDQPQHF.

V gene TRBV5-1 combines with J gene TRBJ2-1; D possibly corresponds to TRBD2 (5 bases). CDR1 and CDR2 from the germline V gene are SGHRS and YFSETQ. Trimming removed 2 bases from V and 4 bases from J, with 7 bases in between. The CDR3 contains 13 residues. The CDR3 spells CASSFTSYNEQFF. In nucleotides, the CDR3 is TGCGCCAGCAGCTTCACTAGTTACAATGAGCAGTTCTTC. Using reference TRBV5-1 and TRBJ2-1 for the parts outside the CDR3, the full variable domain is KAGVTQTPRYLIKTRGQQVTLSCSPISGHRSVSWYQQTPGQGLQFLFEYFSETQRNKGNFPGRFSGRQFSNSRSEMNVSTLELGDSALYLCASSFTSYNEQFFGPGTRLTVL.

The rearrangement links TRBV7-9 to TRBJ1-2; the match to TRBD1 covers 10 bases. The CDR3 is 16 amino acids. Germline CDR1 SEHNR, CDR2 FQNEAQ (reference sequence). V lost 4 bases and J lost 8; bases outside the gene matches: 13. CDR3 DNA: TGTGCCAGCAGCTCATTAGACAGGGGGCAGAGATTGGGCTACACCTTC. This codes for CASSSLDRGQRLGYTF.

V is TRBV19 and J is TRBJ1-1; perhaps TRBD1 as D (6 bases). Trimming removed 4 bases from V and 4 bases from J, with 10 bases in between. CDR3 length: 13 amino acids. Germline lookup yields CDR1 LNHDA and CDR2 SQIVND (reference sequence). Written as DNA, the CDR3 is TGTGCCAGTAGTACCAGGGGCCTCACTGAAGCTTTCTTT. Translated: CASSTRGLTEAFF.

The chain couples TRBV6-1 to TRBJ2-3, with D tentatively TRBD1 (6 bases). The CDR3 sequence is 17 residues long. Germline CDR1 is MNHNS and CDR2 is SASEGT. With 3 bases removed from V and 0 bases from J, the gap between germline ends came to 16 bases. The CDR3 here is CASSDPGHATSTDTQYF. CDR3 nucleotides: TGTGCCAGCAGTGACCCGGGACACGCAACTAGCACAGATACGCAGTATTTT.

The V gene is TRBV10-1, the J gene TRBJ1-1; TRBD1 matches at 7 bases. Unmatched junction bases numbered 5, after V lost 7 bases and J lost 0 bases. The CDR3 consists of 14 residues. Looked up from germline, CDR1 is WNHNN and CDR2 is SYGVQD (reference sequence). CDR3 sequence: CASTRQGLNTEAFF. For the CDR3, the DNA is TGCGCCAGCACCAGACAGGGCCTGAACACTGAAGCTTTCTTT.

CDR3 nucleotides: TGTGCCAGCAGTGCCAGACAGGGCGATTCACCCCTCCACTTT. This gives the protein CASSARQGDSPLHF. V usage is TRBV2 and J usage is TRBJ1-6; 7 nucleotides align to TRBD1. The J segment lost 8 bases and the V segment lost 4 bases, leaving 5 bases of the junction unmatched. The CDR3 is made up of 14 amino acids. CDR1 is SNHLY and CDR2 is FYNNEI in the germline V gene.

The chain is built from TRBV28 and TRBJ1-5, with D perhaps matching TRBD1 (5 bases). Germline CDR1 is MDHEN and CDR2 is SYDVKM. This CDR3 spans 15 amino acids. V was pared by 10 bases and J by 7 bases, with 23 bases between. The CDR3 sequence is CAITSGGGVSQPQHF. In nucleotides, the CDR3 is TGTGCCATCACCTCGGGAGGAGGGGTGAGCCAGCCCCAGCATTTT.

The J gene is TRBJ2-1, the V gene TRBV3-1 (or the pseudogene TRBV3-2), with D possibly TRBD2 on 7 matching bases. CDR3 length: 12 residues. V lost 4 bases and J lost 16, with 17 bases in between. Per the germline V gene, CDR1 is LGHDT and CDR2 is YNNKEL (reference sequence). The CDR3 reads CASSLRGAREFF. In DNA form, the CDR3 reads TGTGCCAGCAGCCTCCGGGGGGCCAGGGAATTCTTC.

J is TRBJ2-7 and V is TRBV3-1 (or the pseudogene TRBV3-2), with D perhaps matching TRBD2 (7 bases). Trimming stripped 1 base from V and 2 bases from J, with 12 bases between. Germline V gene data show CDR1 as LGHDT and CDR2 as YNNKEL (reference sequence). The CDR3 is 15 amino acids. CDR3 amino acids: CASSQVGGVAYEQYF. CDR3 coding DNA: TGTGCCAGCAGCCAAGTAGGGGGGGTCGCCTACGAGCAGTACTTC.

The chain employs TRBV6-5 and TRBJ1-5, with a tentative D call TRBD1 (6 bases). There are 13 residues in the CDR3. Trimming left V 4 bases short and J 5 bases short, with 9 bases between. Germline CDR1 MNHEY, CDR2 SVGAGI. The CDR3: CASSLQGDQPQHF. For the CDR3, the DNA is TGTGCCAGCAGTTTACAGGGAGATCAGCCCCAGCATTTT.

J is TRBJ2-5 and V is TRBV6-6; 9 bases line up with TRBD1. Trimming at V came to 3 bases and at J to 5 bases, leaving 4 bases not matched to a gene. The CDR3 has 14 residues. Looked up from germline, CDR1 is MNHNY and CDR2 is SVGAGI (reference sequence). This CDR3 reads CASSYLDRGETQYF. CDR3 in DNA: TGTGCCAGCAGTTATCTAGACAGGGGGGAGACCCAGTACTTC.

This clone was detected only once. At one end, the junction sequence differs from germline, possibly due to a read error. The chain links TRBV2 to TRBJ1-5, with TRBD1 matching 8 bases. Germline CDR1 SNHLY, CDR2 FYNNEI. The CDR3 is made up of 14 amino acids. CDR3 bases: TGTGCCAGCAGTTCTACGGCTTGGGACAGGTCGAGGAATTTT. It translates to CASSSTAWDRSRNF.

The CDR3 nucleotides are TGTGCCAGCGGACAGGGTCTTGGGGGGCAGTACTTC. Its translation: CASGQGLGGQYF. This chain uses TRBV2 with TRBJ2-7; 8 bases are a match to TRBD1. CDR1 is SNHLY, CDR2 FYNNEI, per germline. CDR3 length: 12 amino acids. V lost 8 bases to trimming and J lost 9 bases; unmatched junction nucleotides: 9.

The chain recombines TRBV28 with TRBJ2-1; 12 bases map to TRBD2. CDR3 length equals 18 residues. Trimming took 8 bases from V and 4 from J; bases not matched to a gene: 15. In germline, CDR1 is MDHEN, CDR2 SYDVKM. CDR3 in amino acids: CASSTVAATSGGYNEQFF. In DNA form, the CDR3 reads TGTGCCAGCTCTACGGTGGCAGCAACTAGCGGGGGGTACAATGAGCAGTTCTTC. Combining the CDR3 with reference TRBV28 and TRBJ2-1 gives the whole variable domain DVKVTQSSRYLVKRTGEKVFLECVQDMDHENMFWYRQDPGLGLRLIYFSYDVKMKEKGDIPEGYSVSREKKERFSLILESASTNQTSMYLCASSTVAATSGGYNEQFFGPGTRLTVL.

V is TRBV3-1 (or the pseudogene TRBV3-2) and J is TRBJ1-1; D uncertain. Trimming cost V 0 bases and J 7 bases, with 9 bases left between them. The CDR3 has 13 amino acids. Per the germline V gene, CDR1 is LGHDT and CDR2 is YNNKEL (reference sequence). The CDR3 protein is CASSQDGGNEAFF. The CDR3 nucleotides read TGTGCCAGCAGCCAAGACGGAGGGAATGAAGCTTTCTTT.

The genes are TRBV6-5 and TRBJ2-6; weak D call: TRBD2 (5 bases). Germline CDR1 MNHEY, CDR2 SVGAGI. This CDR3 contains 16 residues. Trimming took 0 bases from V and 2 from J, leaving 8 bases between them. The CDR3 DNA reads as TGTGCCAGCAGTTACTCGAGGGCTACTGGGGCCAACGTCCTGACTTTC. Its protein is CASSYSRATGANVLTF.

The rearrangement uses TRBV7-9 and TRBJ1-1; D is unresolved. Germline loops: CDR1 SEHNR, CDR2 FQNEAQ (reference sequence). V was clipped by 11 bases and J by 4 bases, with 17 bases between them. There are 13 residues in the CDR3. The CDR3 loop reads CAARVSGVTEAFF. The CDR3 nucleotides read TGTGCCGCACGGGTCTCGGGAGTCACTGAAGCTTTCTTT.

The V gene is TRBV27, the J gene TRBJ1-2, with 9 nucleotides matching TRBD1. Trimming cost V 6 bases and J 8 bases; bases outside gene matches: 19. The CDR3 spans 17 residues. Germline V gene data show CDR1 as MNHEY and CDR2 as SMNVEV (reference sequence). Here the CDR3 reads CASRSGTGTSYVGGYTF. CDR3 DNA: TGTGCCAGCAGGTCCGGGACAGGGACATCGTATGTAGGAGGCTACACCTTC.